This is a list of T cell receptor beta chains from one sample in a study of blood T cell repertoires in COVID-19. The data were produced by immunoSEQ multiplex PCR, yet TCRdb's version contains in-frame clones alone and is incomplete. The repertoire includes about 150,000 clones, 80% to 90% of them detected once, and over 10% sits in the top ten. Sequencing was done on a sample of peripheral blood. These receptors were taken from a young man with COVID-19, enrolled during active disease. Both conserved end residues are part of each CDR3. The D gene is left open where the match is weak. The size entry is marked missing in some rows and otherwise reads once, few, many or a size class.

j_gene	abundance	d_gene	v_gene	CDR3nt	CDR3aa
TRBJ2-1	-	-	TRBV7-9	TGTGCCAGCAGAATACAAGCGGGTCCTCGTTACAATGAGCAGTTCTTC	CASRIQAGPRYNEQFF
TRBJ2-7	-	-	TRBV27	TGTGCCAGCAGTTCTAGGCGGTACGAGCAGTACTTC	CASSSRRYEQYF
TRBJ2-6	-	-	TRBV4-2	TGTGCCAGCAGCCAAGATCCACAGGGTAACTTACCTGGGGCCAACGTCCTGACTTTC	CASSQDPQGNLPGANVLTF
TRBJ2-3	-	-	TRBV28	TGTGCCAGCAGTTATGACAGGATAAGCACAGATACGCAGTATTTT	CASSYDRISTDTQYF
TRBJ2-5	-	TRBD1	TRBV6-6	TGTGCCAGTAGGGGACAGGGGATGGAGACCCAGTACTTC	CASRGQGMETQYF
TRBJ2-1	-	-	TRBV9	TGTGCCAGCAGCGTAAGCATGCAGCGAGCAAACAATGAGCAGTTCTTC	CASSVSMQRANNEQFF
TRBJ2-1	-	-	TRBV7-8	TGTGCCAGCAGCTTAGGAGTTACAGGGAACGAGCAGTTCTTC	CASSLGVTGNEQFF
TRBJ2-1	-	TRBD1	TRBV27	TGTGCCAGCAGTGCCCGGGACAGGCCCTACAATGAGCAGTTCTTC	CASSARDRPYNEQFF
TRBJ2-5	-	-	TRBV3-1/TRBV3-2	TGTGCCAGCAGCCAAAGGGGTATGGAGACCCAGTACTTC	CASSQRGMETQYF
TRBJ2-7	-	TRBD2	TRBV5-5	TGTGCCAGCAGCTTGGTCGGGACTATCAACGAGCAGTACTTC	CASSLVGTINEQYF
TRBJ2-7	-	-	TRBV27	TGTGCCAGCAGTTATTCCGGGACTGGAACCTACGAGCAGTACTTC	CASSYSGTGTYEQYF
TRBJ2-2	-	-	TRBV15	TGTGCCACCAGCAGAGGAAACAGCCCGAACACCGGGGAGCTGTTTTTT	CATSRGNSPNTGELFF
TRBJ2-7	-	TRBD1	TRBV5-1	TGCGCCAGCGATCGACAGGGGCGCCGCTCCTACGAGCAGTACTTC	CASDRQGRRSYEQYF
TRBJ1-2	-	-	TRBV28	TGTGCCAGCAGTTTCCCGAACCAGGGGGGCTACACCTTC	CASSFPNQGGYTF
TRBJ2-6	-	-	TRBV6-5	TGTGCCAGCAGGACCGGGGCTGGGGCCAACGTCCTGACTTTC	CASRTGAGANVLTF
TRBJ1-6	-	TRBD1	TRBV5-4	TGTGCCAGCAGCCCTACTCCGGGACAGTACAATTCACCCCTCCACTTT	CASSPTPGQYNSPLHF
TRBJ1-5	-	TRBD1	TRBV24-1	TGTGCCACCAGTTGGGGACAGGGGGACAATCAGCCCCAGCATTTT	CATSWGQGDNQPQHF
TRBJ2-5	-	-	TRBV2	TGTGCCAGTCGGTTCGAGGAGACCCAGTACTTC	CASRFEETQYF
TRBJ2-7	-	TRBD1	TRBV28	TGTGCCAGCAGTAGTCCGGGACAGGCCTACGAGCAGTACTTC	CASSSPGQAYEQYF
TRBJ2-7	-	TRBD2	TRBV7-9	TGTGCCAGCAGCGCCAGTAGCGGGGACCTTTACGAGCAGTACTTC	CASSASSGDLYEQYF
TRBJ2-7	-	-	TRBV28	TGTGCCAGCAGATCTGAAAGACTAGGCCACGAGCAGTACTTC	CASRSERLGHEQYF
TRBJ1-2	few	-	TRBV7-2	TGTGCCAGCAGCTCATTCTTAGCTAACTATGGCTACACCTTC	CASSSFLANYGYTF
TRBJ1-2	-	-	TRBV23-1	TGCGCCAGGTGGGGGGGACAAGGCCTATATGGCTACACCTTC	CARWGGQGLYGYTF
TRBJ2-1	-	TRBD2	TRBV7-3	TGTGCCAGCAGCTTAGGGGGGGTCTACCAGTTCTTC	CASSLGGVYQFF
TRBJ2-7	-	TRBD2	TRBV13	TGTGCCAGCAGCTTAGGCCTAGCGGCCTACGAGCAGTACTTC	CASSLGLAAYEQYF
TRBJ2-1	-	TRBD1	TRBV29-1	TGCAGCGCAGGACAGGGGTTCTACAATGAGCAGTTCTTC	CSAGQGFYNEQFF
TRBJ2-1	-	TRBD2	TRBV4-3	TGCGCCAGCAGCCCCACTCGGACTAGCGGGAGTCCCTACAATGAGCAGTTCTTC	CASSPTRTSGSPYNEQFF
TRBJ1-4	once	-	TRBV7-9	TGTGCCAGCAGCCGGGGAGCGGATGAAAAACTGCTTTTT	CASSRGADEKLLF
TRBJ1-2	-	-	TRBV7-2	TGTGCCAGCAGCTTAGGCGGGGGCTGGAAGGGCTACACCTTC	CASSLGGGWKGYTF
TRBJ1-2	-	-	TRBV2	TGTGCCAGCAGCAGGGGCCTCCCTTTCGGCTACACCTTC	CASSRGLPFGYTF
TRBJ1-3	once	-	TRBV7-2	TGTGCCAGCAGCTTACGAGTAATCTCTGGAAACACCATATATTTT	CASSLRVISGNTIYF
TRBJ1-2	-	TRBD1	TRBV30	TGTGCCTGGACCCGGACAGGGGGGGACTATGGCTACACCTTC	CAWTRTGGDYGYTF
TRBJ1-1	-	-	TRBV30	TGTGCCTGGACGGAGGGGAACACTGAAGCTTTCTTT	CAWTEGNTEAFF
TRBJ2-7	-	TRBD2	TRBV11-2	TGTGCCAGCAGTTCCGGGACTAGCTCCCTGGACGAGCAGTACTTC	CASSSGTSSLDEQYF
TRBJ2-7	-	TRBD2	TRBV7-2	TGTGCCAGCAGCTCCGGACTAGCGGGAATATCCTACGAGCAGTACTTC	CASSSGLAGISYEQYF
TRBJ1-2	-	-	TRBV28	TGTGCCAGCAGTTTACTCGGGACTGTGAACTATGGCTACACCTTC	CASSLLGTVNYGYTF
TRBJ1-1	-	-	TRBV18	TGTGCCAGCTCACCACGAAGGGACATTGAAGCTTTCTTT	CASSPRRDIEAFF
TRBJ1-2	-	TRBD1	TRBV7-9	TGTGCCAGCAGCCCCTTGGGACAGACGGGCTACACCTTC	CASSPLGQTGYTF
TRBJ2-5	-	-	TRBV5-5	TGTGCCAGCAGCTTAGGGGTAGAGACCCAGTACTTC	CASSLGVETQYF
TRBJ2-7	few	TRBD1	TRBV9	TGTGCCAGCAGCGTAGGCGAGGGGACAGGGACCTACGAGCAGTACTTC	CASSVGEGTGTYEQYF
TRBJ1-5	-	TRBD1	TRBV28	TGTGCCAGCAGCCGCACAGGGGGCGGTCAGCCCCAGCATTTT	CASSRTGGGQPQHF
TRBJ2-2	-	TRBD2	TRBV29-1	TGCAGCATGGGGACTAGCGGCAACACCGGGGAGCTGTTTTTT	CSMGTSGNTGELFF
TRBJ2-1	-	-	TRBV29-1	TGCAGCGTTGTCAGGGTCAATGAGCAGTTCTTC	CSVVRVNEQFF
TRBJ2-2	-	-	TRBV7-2	TGTGCCAGCAGCTTGGCGCGGTCCGGGGAGCTGTTTTTT	CASSLARSGELFF
TRBJ2-7	-	-	TRBV5-8	TGTGCCAGCAGCCGTGGGGGGACCTACGAGCAGTACTTC	CASSRGGTYEQYF
TRBJ2-7	-	-	TRBV27	TGTGCCAGCAGTTTAGGGGTTGGGGCAGGGGGGATTGGCTACGAGCAGTACTTC	CASSLGVGAGGIGYEQYF
TRBJ1-2	-	TRBD1	TRBV7-8	TGTGCCAGCAGCTTAGGGAGGACAGGGCCATCTTATGGCTACACCTTC	CASSLGRTGPSYGYTF
TRBJ2-2	-	TRBD2	TRBV3-1/TRBV3-2	TGTGCCAGCAGCCAAGAAAAGGCGGGAGGGAACACCGGGGAGCTGTTTTTT	CASSQEKAGGNTGELFF
TRBJ2-7	few	TRBD2	TRBV7-9	TGTGCCAGCAGCTTAGGGACTAGCGGGACCTACGAGCAGTACTTC	CASSLGTSGTYEQYF
TRBJ1-1	-	TRBD1	TRBV28	TGTGCCAGCAGACTGACAGGGAGCACTGAAGCTTTCTTT	CASRLTGSTEAFF
TRBJ1-1	-	TRBD1	TRBV5-5	TGTGCCAGCAGGGCCCCAGGGGGCACTGAAGCTTTCTTT	CASRAPGGTEAFF
TRBJ2-7	-	TRBD2	TRBV6-5	TGTGCCAGCAGTTACGGTGGGCTAGCGGGAGGCCTCCTCTACTTC	CASSYGGLAGGLLYF